This TCR beta chain derives from a study of technical replicates of blood from a handful of donors. Here immunoSEQ multiplex PCR was the method, and the copy in TCRdb shows in-frame clones only, minus some. The top ten hold 0.31% of the sample, which has approximately 88,000 clones, approximately 96% seen once. This clone was observed a handful of times. V was shortened by 4 bases and J by 10 bases, with 13 bases between the two germline ends. The CDR3 sequence is 12 residues long. Germline V gene data show CDR1 as SGHDN and CDR2 as FVKESK. The receptor comes from a human donor in good health. The specimen sequenced was T cells isolated from PBMCs. J is TRBJ1-1 and V is TRBV14; possibly TRBD1 for D (5 bases). CDR3 loop: CASSLFARAAFF. The DNA for the CDR3 is TGTGCCAGCAGCCTCTTCGCCAGGGCAGCTTTCTTT.